The 27 T cell receptor beta chains listed next were all sequenced from one sample in a study of siplizumab effects on memory and regulatory T cells. Using immunoSEQ multiplex PCR, the repertoire was profiled, and TCRdb retains in-frame clones only, with some absent. Of some 81,000 clones listed, approximately 95% are singletons. The material sequenced was CD8+ T cells sorted from blood. The receptors derive from a human donor in good health.

The CDR3 region is CASSKTGYEQYF. The CDR3 DNA follows: TGTGCCAGCAGCAAAACAGGGTACGAGCAGTACTTC. The chain recombines TRBV7-9 with TRBJ2-7; D might be TRBD1 (6 bases). The germline CDR1 and CDR2 sequences are SEHNR and FQNEAQ (reference sequence). The CDR3 extends over 12 amino acids. With 5 bases removed from V and 4 bases from J, the gap between germline ends came to 9 bases.

The chain carries TRBV27 and TRBJ1-2, with D hard to call. The CDR3 covers 16 residues. V was cut by 4 bases and J by 5 bases, with 20 bases left in between. Germline values: CDR1 MNHEY, CDR2 SMNVEV (reference sequence). The CDR3, as DNA: TGTGCCAGCAGTTCCTCTGTAGGGCAGGCGAGGTATGGCTACACCTTC. This gives the protein CASSSSVGQARYGYTF.

The V and J genes are TRBV7-9 and TRBJ1-1; D call uncertain. CDR3 size: 13 residues. Trimming removed 6 bases from V and 4 bases from J, with 12 bases in between. Germline CDR1 and CDR2: SEHNR and FQNEAQ (reference sequence). The DNA of the CDR3 is TGTGCCAGCAGTTGGTTGGTTTCCACTGAAGCTTTCTTT. Its protein is CASSWLVSTEAFF.

The V and J genes are TRBV18 and TRBJ2-7; D ambiguous. There are 13 residues in the CDR3. Germline loops: CDR1 KGHSH, CDR2 LQKENI. V was shortened by 0 bases and J by 6 bases, with 9 bases between the two germline ends. CDR3 protein: CASSPPSGFEQYF. CDR3 nucleotide sequence: TGTGCCAGCTCACCACCATCAGGTTTCGAGCAGTACTTC.

The chain has TRBV6-8 and TRBJ2-7, with D unresolved. V was trimmed by 0 bases and J by 1 base, leaving 10 bases between them. This CDR3 has 15 amino acids. CDR1 is MNHGY, CDR2 SAAAGT, per germline. In DNA, the CDR3 is TGTGCCAGCAGTTACTCGACTGTTCTTTCCTACGAGCAGTACTTC. This sequence encodes CASSYSTVLSYEQYF.

The V gene is TRBV10-3, the J gene TRBJ2-7, with D possibly TRBD2 on 5 matching bases. Trimming took off 4 bases at V and 4 bases at J, with 5 bases between the two ends. CDR3 length: 11 residues. The germline CDR1 and CDR2 sequences are ENHRY and SYGVKD. In DNA, the CDR3 is TGTGCCATCAGTGGAGGGTACGAGCAGTACTTC. The encoded protein is CAISGGYEQYF.

The genes are TRBV27 and TRBJ2-3; perhaps TRBD2 as D (5 bases). V gave up 5 bases and J gave up 2 bases, with 14 bases separating them. This CDR3 spans 15 amino acids. The germline CDR1 and CDR2 sequences are MNHEY and SMNVEV (reference sequence). The CDR3 spells CASSPEGAYTDTQYF. CDR3 DNA sequence: TGTGCCAGCAGTCCCGAGGGAGCCTACACAGATACGCAGTATTTT.

The DNA for the CDR3 is TGTGCCAGCAGCCCCAGAGGGGCCGAGCAGTACTTC. This gives the protein CASSPRGAEQYF. The rearrangement uses TRBV27 and TRBJ2-7, with D perhaps TRBD1 or TRBD2 (5 bases each). The length of the CDR3 is 12 residues. V was trimmed by 6 bases and J by 6 bases, leaving 12 bases between them. Germline lookup yields CDR1 MNHEY and CDR2 SMNVEV (reference sequence).

The CDR3 bases are TGTGCCAGTAGTAGCCCTGGGGCCAACGTCCTGACTTTC. It encodes CASSSPGANVLTF. The chain employs TRBV19 and TRBJ2-6; D is uncertain. Germline V gene sequence: CDR1 LNHDA, CDR2 SQIVND (reference sequence). The CDR3 totals 13 residues. Between the trimmed V and J ends, which lost 4 bases and 2 bases, there was a span of 3 bases.

The V call is TRBV27, the J call TRBJ2-3, with unresolved D. CDR1 MNHEY and CDR2 SMNVEV come from the germline V gene (reference sequence). Trimming shortened V by 2 bases and J by 2 bases, and 8 bases separated the two germline ends. This CDR3 has 14 residues. The CDR3 region is CASSLSQNTDTQYF. CDR3 sequence (DNA): TGTGCCAGCAGTTTAAGTCAAAACACAGATACGCAGTATTTT.

The chain joins TRBV7-9 to TRBJ2-1; no firm D call. This CDR3 has 14 amino acids. V was trimmed by 0 bases and J by 7 bases, leaving 10 bases between them. Germline V CDR1 and CDR2: SEHNR, FQNEAQ (reference sequence). In DNA form, the CDR3 reads TGTGCCAGCAGCTTAGCGGCGGTTTCGAATGAGCAGTTCTTC. Amino acids: CASSLAAVSNEQFF.

CDR3 region: CASSQPTGELFF. CDR3 sequence (DNA): TGCGCCAGCAGCCAACCAACCGGGGAGCTGTTTTTT. This chain uses TRBV4-1 with TRBJ2-2, with unresolved D. The CDR3 runs 12 residues. Germline CDR1 and CDR2: MGHRA and YSYEKL. V was clipped by 2 bases and J by 5 bases, with 3 bases between them.

This clone was picked up one time. This sequence joins TRBV2 and TRBJ1-2; D uncertain. Deletions cut 7 bases from V and 3 bases from J, with 9 bases between. Germline CDR1 and CDR2: SNHLY and FYNNEI. The CDR3 is 12 residues long. The DNA of the CDR3 is TGTGCCAGCATGGGATCGGACTATGGCTACACCTTC. Amino acid sequence: CASMGSDYGYTF.

This chain links TRBV27 with TRBJ2-2; D might be TRBD1 (5 bases). Trimming removed 6 bases from V and 0 bases from J, with 8 bases in between. CDR1 MNHEY and CDR2 SMNVEV come from the germline V gene (reference sequence). The CDR3 consists of 14 residues. CDR3 coding DNA: TGTGCCAGCAGGTCCAGGGCGAACACCGGGGAGCTGTTTTTT. Its translation: CASRSRANTGELFF.

CDR3 sequence: CATSGREYPQETQYF. The DNA of the CDR3 is TGTGCCACAAGTGGGCGGGAGTATCCCCAAGAGACCCAGTACTTC. The J gene is TRBJ2-5, the V gene TRBV11-2, with TRBD2 matching over 7 bases. V dropped 10 bases and J dropped 1; count of bases not matched to a gene: 12. This CDR3 is built from 15 residues. Germline V lookup: CDR1 SGHAT, CDR2 FQNNGV.

The rearrangement links TRBV7-2 to TRBJ2-1, with TRBD2 matching over 12 bases. The CDR3 extends over 18 amino acids. The germline gives CDR1 SGHTA, CDR2 FQGNSA. Losses at the gene ends were 4 bases for V and 3 bases for J; bases not matched to a gene: 10. CDR3 loop: CASSSPLRLAGDYNEQFF. The CDR3 coding sequence is TGTGCCAGCAGCTCCCCATTGAGACTAGCGGGAGACTACAATGAGCAGTTCTTC. The full variable domain, in which reference TRBV7-2 and TRBJ2-1 provide the parts outside the CDR3, is GAGVSQSPSNKVTEKGKDVELRCDPISGHTALYWYRQSLGQGLEFLIYFQGNSAPDKSGLPSDRFSAERTGGSVSTLTIQRTQQEDSAVYLCASSSPLRLAGDYNEQFFGPGTRLTVL.

The chain employs TRBV5-8 and TRBJ2-3; TRBD2 matches at 11 bases. The J segment lost 5 bases and the V segment lost 1 base, leaving 3 bases of the junction unmatched. Germline CDR1 and CDR2: SGHTS and YDEGEE. The CDR3 length is 15 residues. Written as DNA, the CDR3 is TGTGCCAGCAGCTTGTCCGGGACTAGCGGAGATACGCAGTATTTT. Translation gives CASSLSGTSGDTQYF.

This sequence joins TRBV11-2 and TRBJ1-1; D unclear. Trimming pared 2 bases from V and 1 base from J, leaving 8 bases between. The germline gives CDR1 SGHAT, CDR2 FQNNGV. This CDR3 is built from 14 residues. CDR3 sequence: CASSLTVTNTEAFF. In DNA, the CDR3 is TGTGCCAGCAGCTTAACGGTTACGAACACTGAAGCTTTCTTT.

This clone was picked up one time. The chain links TRBV6-5 to TRBJ2-1; 9 bases are shared with TRBD2. CDR1 is MNHEY and CDR2 is SVGAGI in the germline V gene. V gave up 6 bases and J gave up 5 bases; unmatched junction bases: 8. This CDR3 is built from 15 residues. CDR3 DNA: TGTGCCAGCAGCTACGCTCTAGCGGGGCACAATGAGCAGTTCTTC. This encodes CASSYALAGHNEQFF.

V usage is TRBV19 and J usage is TRBJ1-1, with D perhaps TRBD1 (6 bases). The CDR3 has 15 amino acids. Germline-derived CDR1 and CDR2 are LNHDA and SQIVND (reference sequence). V was cut by 5 bases and J by 1 base, with 14 bases left in between. This CDR3 reads CASSPAPGANTEAFF. DNA of the CDR3: TGTGCCAGTAGTCCGGCTCCAGGGGCGAACACTGAAGCTTTCTTT.

The V gene is TRBV7-9, the J gene TRBJ2-2; D not resolved. V was pared by 7 bases and J by 1 base, with 10 bases between. Germline lookup yields CDR1 SEHNR and CDR2 FQNEAQ (reference sequence). The CDR3 consists of 14 residues. CDR3 region: CASTPALNTGELFF. CDR3 coding DNA: TGTGCCAGCACCCCGGCGCTGAACACCGGGGAGCTGTTTTTT.

The rearrangement uses TRBV6-4 and TRBJ2-1; D tentatively fits TRBD1 or TRBD2 (5 bases each). Germline assignment: CDR1 MRHNA and CDR2 SNTAGT. The CDR3 is made up of 16 amino acids. Trimming took 3 bases from V and 0 from J, leaving 12 bases between them. CDR3 sequence: CASSEGTRSSYNEQFF. As DNA, the CDR3 is TGTGCCAGCAGTGAAGGGACCCGGAGCTCCTACAATGAGCAGTTCTTC.

The chain links TRBV7-6 to TRBJ2-1; no clear D. The germline CDR1 and CDR2 sequences are SGHVS and FNYEAQ. V lost 1 base to trimming and J lost 1 base, with 14 bases between them. The CDR3 is made up of 17 amino acids. The CDR3, as DNA: TGTGCCAGCAGCTTAGACTTAGCATCACGGTCCTACAATGAGCAGTTCTTC. Its protein product is CASSLDLASRSYNEQFF. The whole variable domain, filled in from reference TRBV7-6 and TRBJ2-1, reads GAGVSQSPRYKVTKRGQDVALRCDPISGHVSLYWYRQALGQGPEFLTYFNYEAQQDKSGLPNDRFSAERPEGSISTLTIQRTEQRDSAMYRCASSLDLASRSYNEQFFGPGTRLTVL.

The chain uses TRBV19 and TRBJ2-2; D may be TRBD2 (6 bases). The CDR3 spans 13 residues. The V and J ends lost 4 bases and 5 bases respectively, with 8 bases between them. CDR1 is LNHDA and CDR2 is SQIVND in the germline V gene (reference sequence). The CDR3 DNA is TGTGCCAGTAGTACAGGACTAACCGGGGAGCTGTTTTTT. It is translated as CASSTGLTGELFF.

This clone was seen a single time. The chain couples TRBV7-6 to TRBJ2-3, with 14 bases aligning to TRBD2. V lost 3 bases, J lost 6 bases, and 5 bases stayed unmatched. This CDR3 has 16 residues. The germline V gene encodes CDR1 SGHVS and CDR2 FNYEAQ. The CDR3 spells CASSLRLAGGWDTQYF. The CDR3 nucleotides read TGTGCCAGCAGCTTGAGACTAGCGGGAGGGTGGGATACGCAGTATTTT.

In its sample, this clone was seen once. The chain combines TRBV7-6 with TRBJ2-1; no definite D call. The germline V and J ends were trimmed by 1 base and 12 bases, with 10 bases remaining between them. CDR1 is SGHVS and CDR2 is FNYEAQ in the germline V gene. This CDR3 has 12 amino acids. As DNA, the CDR3 is TGTGCCAGCAGCTTAGAAGCGTCCGTGCAGTTCTTC. The encoded protein is CASSLEASVQFF.

V usage is TRBV27 and J usage is TRBJ1-3, with D unresolved. CDR3 length equals 14 residues. With 8 bases removed from V and 8 bases from J, the gap between germline ends came to 19 bases. CDR1 and CDR2 (germline): MNHEY, SMNVEV (reference sequence). CDR3 amino acids: CASSPDSPGDTIYF. For the CDR3, the DNA is TGTGCCAGCTCACCCGATTCACCCGGGGACACCATATATTTT.